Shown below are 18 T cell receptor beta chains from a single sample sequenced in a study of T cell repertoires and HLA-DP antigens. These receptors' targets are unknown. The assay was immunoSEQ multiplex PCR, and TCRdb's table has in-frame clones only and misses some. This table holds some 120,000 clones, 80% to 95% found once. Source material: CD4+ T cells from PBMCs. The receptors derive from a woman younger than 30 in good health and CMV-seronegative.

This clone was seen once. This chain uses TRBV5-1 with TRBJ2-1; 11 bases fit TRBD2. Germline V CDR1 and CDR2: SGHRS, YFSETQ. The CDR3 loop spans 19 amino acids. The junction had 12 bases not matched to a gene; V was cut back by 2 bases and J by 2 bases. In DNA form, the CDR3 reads TGCGCCAGCAGCTTCCGTAGCGGGGGGGCGCAGAGTACCTACAATGAGCAGTTCTTC. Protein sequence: CASSFRSGGAQSTYNEQFF.

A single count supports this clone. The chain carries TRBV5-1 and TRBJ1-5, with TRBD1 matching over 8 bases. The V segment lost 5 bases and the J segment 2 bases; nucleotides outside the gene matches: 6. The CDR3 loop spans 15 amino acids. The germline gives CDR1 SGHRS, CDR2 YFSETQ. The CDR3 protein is CASRNNRGGNQPQHF. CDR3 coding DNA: TGCGCCAGCAGGAACAACAGGGGGGGCAATCAGCCCCAGCATTTT.

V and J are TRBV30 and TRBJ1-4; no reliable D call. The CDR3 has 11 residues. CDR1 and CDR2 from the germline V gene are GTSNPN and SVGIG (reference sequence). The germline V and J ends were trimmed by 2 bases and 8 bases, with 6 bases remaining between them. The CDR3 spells CAWSTAEKLFF. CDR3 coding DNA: TGTGCCTGGAGTACAGCCGAAAAACTGTTTTTT.

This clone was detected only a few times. CDR3 in amino acids: CASSTGVENYGYTF. In DNA, the CDR3 is TGTGCCAGCAGCACCGGAGTAGAAAACTATGGCTACACCTTC. The V and J genes are TRBV5-4 and TRBJ1-2; D is undetermined. The CDR3 is made up of 14 amino acids. V was clipped by 4 bases and J by 2 bases, with 12 bases between them. Germline CDR1 and CDR2: SGHNT and YYREEE (reference sequence).

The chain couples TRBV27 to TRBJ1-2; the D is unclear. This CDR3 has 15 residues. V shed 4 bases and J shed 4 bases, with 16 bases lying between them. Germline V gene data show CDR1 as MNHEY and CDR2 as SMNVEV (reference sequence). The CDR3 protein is CASSYSLDGSYGYTF. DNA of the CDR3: TGTGCCAGCAGTTACAGCCTGGACGGCTCCTATGGCTACACCTTC.

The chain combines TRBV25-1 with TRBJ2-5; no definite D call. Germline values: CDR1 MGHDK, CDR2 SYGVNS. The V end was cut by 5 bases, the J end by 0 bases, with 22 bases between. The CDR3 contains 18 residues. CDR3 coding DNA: TGTGCCAGCAGTAACCCGGCGGCAGCAACGCCGTACCAAGAGACCCAGTACTTC. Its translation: CASSNPAAATPYQETQYF.

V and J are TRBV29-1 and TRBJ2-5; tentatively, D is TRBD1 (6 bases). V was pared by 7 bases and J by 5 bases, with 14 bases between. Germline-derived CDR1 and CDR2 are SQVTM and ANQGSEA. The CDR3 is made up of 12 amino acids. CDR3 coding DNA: TGCAGCGGTGGGGGCCAGGGGGAGACCCAGTACTTC. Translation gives CSGGGQGETQYF.

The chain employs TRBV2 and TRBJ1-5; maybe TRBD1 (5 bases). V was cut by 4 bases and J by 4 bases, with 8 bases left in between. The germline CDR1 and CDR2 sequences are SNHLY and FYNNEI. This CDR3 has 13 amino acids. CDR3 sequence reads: CASSGGGNQPQHF. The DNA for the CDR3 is TGTGCCAGCAGTGGGGGGGGGAATCAGCCCCAGCATTTT.

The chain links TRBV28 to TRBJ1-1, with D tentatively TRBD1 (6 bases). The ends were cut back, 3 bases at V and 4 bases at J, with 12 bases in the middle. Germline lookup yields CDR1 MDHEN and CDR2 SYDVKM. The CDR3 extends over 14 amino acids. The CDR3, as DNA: TGTGCCAGCAGTTTGTCGGGACAACTCACTGAAGCTTTCTTT. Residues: CASSLSGQLTEAFF. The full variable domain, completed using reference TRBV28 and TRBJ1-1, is DVKVTQSSRYLVKRTGEKVFLECVQDMDHENMFWYRQDPGLGLRLIYFSYDVKMKEKGDIPEGYSVSREKKERFSLILESASTNQTSMYLCASSLSGQLTEAFFGQGTRLTVV.

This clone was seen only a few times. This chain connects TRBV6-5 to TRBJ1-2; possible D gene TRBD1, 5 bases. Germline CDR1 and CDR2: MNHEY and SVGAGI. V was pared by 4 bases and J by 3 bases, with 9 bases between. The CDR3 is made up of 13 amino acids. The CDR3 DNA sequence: TGTGCCAGCAGTTTTGGGGGGGACTATGGCTACACCTTC. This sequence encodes CASSFGGDYGYTF.

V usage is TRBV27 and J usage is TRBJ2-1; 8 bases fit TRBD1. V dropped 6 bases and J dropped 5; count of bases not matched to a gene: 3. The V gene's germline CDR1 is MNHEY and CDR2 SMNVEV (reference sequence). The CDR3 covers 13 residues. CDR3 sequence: CASRGQGHNEQFF. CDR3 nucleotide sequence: TGTGCCAGCAGAGGACAGGGCCACAATGAGCAGTTCTTC.

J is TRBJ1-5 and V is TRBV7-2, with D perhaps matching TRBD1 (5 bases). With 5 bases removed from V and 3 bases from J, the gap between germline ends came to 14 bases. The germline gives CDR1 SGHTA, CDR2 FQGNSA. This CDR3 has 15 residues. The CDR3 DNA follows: TGTGCCAGCAGCGACGGGGCTCCCATCAATCAGCCCCAGCATTTT. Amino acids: CASSDGAPINQPQHF.

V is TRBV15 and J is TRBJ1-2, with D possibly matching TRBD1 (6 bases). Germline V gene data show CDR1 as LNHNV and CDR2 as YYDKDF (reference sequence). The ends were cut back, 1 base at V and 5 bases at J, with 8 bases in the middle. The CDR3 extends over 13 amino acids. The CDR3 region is CATSRGRGYGYTF. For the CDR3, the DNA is TGTGCCACCAGCAGAGGGAGGGGGTATGGCTACACCTTC.

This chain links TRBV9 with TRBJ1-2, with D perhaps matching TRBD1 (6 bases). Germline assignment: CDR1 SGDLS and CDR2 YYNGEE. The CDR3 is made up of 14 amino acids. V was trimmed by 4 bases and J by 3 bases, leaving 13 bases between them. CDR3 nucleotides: TGTGCCAGCAGCCCAGCGGGGACACACTATGGCTACACCTTC. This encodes CASSPAGTHYGYTF.

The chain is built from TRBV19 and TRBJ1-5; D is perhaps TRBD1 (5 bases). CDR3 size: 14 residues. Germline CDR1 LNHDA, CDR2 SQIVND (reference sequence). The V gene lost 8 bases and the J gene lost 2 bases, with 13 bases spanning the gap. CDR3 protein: CASGPGGGNQPQHF. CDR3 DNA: TGTGCCAGTGGGCCGGGGGGAGGCAATCAGCCCCAGCATTTT.

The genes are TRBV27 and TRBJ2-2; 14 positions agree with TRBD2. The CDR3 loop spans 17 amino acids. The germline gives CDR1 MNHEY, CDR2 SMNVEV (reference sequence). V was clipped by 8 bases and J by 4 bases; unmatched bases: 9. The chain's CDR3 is CASGGLAGVSSTGELFF. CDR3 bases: TGTGCCAGCGGGGGACTAGCGGGAGTGTCTTCCACCGGGGAGCTGTTTTTT.

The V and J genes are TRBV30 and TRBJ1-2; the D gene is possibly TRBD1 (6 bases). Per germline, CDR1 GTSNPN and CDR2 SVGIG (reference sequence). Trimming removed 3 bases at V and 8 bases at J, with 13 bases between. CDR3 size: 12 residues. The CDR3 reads CAWRRGGGGYTF. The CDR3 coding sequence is TGTGCCTGGAGGCGGGGGGGCGGGGGCTACACCTTC.

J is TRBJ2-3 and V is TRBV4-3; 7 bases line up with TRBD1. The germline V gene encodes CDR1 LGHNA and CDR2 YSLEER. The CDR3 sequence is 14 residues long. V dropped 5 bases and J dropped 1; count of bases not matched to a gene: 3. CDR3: CASSLTGGTDTQYF. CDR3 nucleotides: TGCGCCAGCAGCTTAACAGGGGGCACAGATACGCAGTATTTT.